The 5 T cell receptor beta chains in this list originate from one sample, sequenced in a study of T cells in narcolepsy (dated by TCRdb to 2016 to 2019). Library creation used the immunoSEQ multiplex PCR assay. Sourced from immuneACCESS, this table was stored by TCRdb with only in-frame sequences that have V and J called. A share of the clones is absent; for the studies checked, an unresolved V gene accounts for under half, and the remainder has no known explanation. For this sample the table gives about 27,000 clones, of which 78% were detected only once. The top ten clonotypes cover nearly 3.5% of the sample. The sequenced material came from CD45RA- memory CD4+ T cells from PBMCs. This sample's cell subset or site label indicates: memory T cells sorted ex vivo from peripheral blood. The receptors here all came from a human donor with narcolepsy.

V gene TRBV18 combines with J gene TRBJ2-7, with D possibly TRBD2 on 6 matching bases. The germline V gene has CDR1 KGHSH and CDR2 LQKENI. The CDR3 spans 14 residues. Deletions cut 2 bases from V and 7 bases from J, with 15 bases between. CDR3 sequence (DNA): TGTGCCAGCTCACCAAGCCCCGACGGGGGAGAGCAGTACTTC. Encoded protein: CASSPSPDGGEQYF. The complete variable domain, with remaining parts taken from reference TRBV18 and TRBJ2-7, reads NAGVMQNPRHLVRRRGQEARLRCSPMKGHSHVYWYRQLPEEGLKFMVYLQKENIIDESGMPKERFSAEFPKEGPSILRIQQVVRGDSAAYFCASSPSPDGGEQYFGPGTRLTVT.

The chain combines TRBV5-4 with TRBJ2-7; 9 bases agree with TRBD2. Germline V gives CDR1 SGHNT, CDR2 YYREEE (reference sequence). The CDR3 covers 15 residues. V lost 0 bases and J lost 3; bases outside the gene matches: 4. CDR3 DNA sequence: TGTGCCAGCAGCTTGGGAGCGGGGGGCTTCTACGAGCAGTACTTC. Amino acids: CASSLGAGGFYEQYF.

The J gene is TRBJ1-2, the V gene TRBV18; tentative D call: TRBD1 (6 bases). Per the germline V gene, CDR1 is KGHSH and CDR2 is LQKENI. V shed 4 bases and J shed 3 bases, with 18 bases lying between them. The CDR3 totals 16 residues. The CDR3: CASSLRQAHGDYGYTF. Here the CDR3 DNA reads TGTGCCAGCTCACTCCGACAGGCTCACGGGGACTATGGCTACACCTTC.

The J gene is TRBJ2-7, the V gene TRBV6-1; 12 bases line up with TRBD2. CDR1 is MNHNS and CDR2 is SASEGT in the germline V gene. This CDR3 is 14 amino acids long. With V trimmed by 7 bases and J by 3 bases, 4 bases remained unmatched. CDR3 in DNA: TGTGCCAGCAACCAGGGACTAGCGGGCTACGAGCAGTACTTC. This encodes CASNQGLAGYEQYF.

For this clone: At one end the junction does not follow the germline gene, possibly because of a read error. Other nucleotide sequences in the sample specify the same CDR3. The chain is built from TRBV29-1 and TRBJ1-1, with a possible D match to TRBD1 (5 bases). The CDR3 covers 10 residues. Per the germline V gene, CDR1 is SQVTM and CDR2 is ANQGSEA. The CDR3 reads CSGGDTEAFF. In nucleotides, the CDR3 is TGTAGCGGAGGGGACACTGAAGCTTTCTTT.